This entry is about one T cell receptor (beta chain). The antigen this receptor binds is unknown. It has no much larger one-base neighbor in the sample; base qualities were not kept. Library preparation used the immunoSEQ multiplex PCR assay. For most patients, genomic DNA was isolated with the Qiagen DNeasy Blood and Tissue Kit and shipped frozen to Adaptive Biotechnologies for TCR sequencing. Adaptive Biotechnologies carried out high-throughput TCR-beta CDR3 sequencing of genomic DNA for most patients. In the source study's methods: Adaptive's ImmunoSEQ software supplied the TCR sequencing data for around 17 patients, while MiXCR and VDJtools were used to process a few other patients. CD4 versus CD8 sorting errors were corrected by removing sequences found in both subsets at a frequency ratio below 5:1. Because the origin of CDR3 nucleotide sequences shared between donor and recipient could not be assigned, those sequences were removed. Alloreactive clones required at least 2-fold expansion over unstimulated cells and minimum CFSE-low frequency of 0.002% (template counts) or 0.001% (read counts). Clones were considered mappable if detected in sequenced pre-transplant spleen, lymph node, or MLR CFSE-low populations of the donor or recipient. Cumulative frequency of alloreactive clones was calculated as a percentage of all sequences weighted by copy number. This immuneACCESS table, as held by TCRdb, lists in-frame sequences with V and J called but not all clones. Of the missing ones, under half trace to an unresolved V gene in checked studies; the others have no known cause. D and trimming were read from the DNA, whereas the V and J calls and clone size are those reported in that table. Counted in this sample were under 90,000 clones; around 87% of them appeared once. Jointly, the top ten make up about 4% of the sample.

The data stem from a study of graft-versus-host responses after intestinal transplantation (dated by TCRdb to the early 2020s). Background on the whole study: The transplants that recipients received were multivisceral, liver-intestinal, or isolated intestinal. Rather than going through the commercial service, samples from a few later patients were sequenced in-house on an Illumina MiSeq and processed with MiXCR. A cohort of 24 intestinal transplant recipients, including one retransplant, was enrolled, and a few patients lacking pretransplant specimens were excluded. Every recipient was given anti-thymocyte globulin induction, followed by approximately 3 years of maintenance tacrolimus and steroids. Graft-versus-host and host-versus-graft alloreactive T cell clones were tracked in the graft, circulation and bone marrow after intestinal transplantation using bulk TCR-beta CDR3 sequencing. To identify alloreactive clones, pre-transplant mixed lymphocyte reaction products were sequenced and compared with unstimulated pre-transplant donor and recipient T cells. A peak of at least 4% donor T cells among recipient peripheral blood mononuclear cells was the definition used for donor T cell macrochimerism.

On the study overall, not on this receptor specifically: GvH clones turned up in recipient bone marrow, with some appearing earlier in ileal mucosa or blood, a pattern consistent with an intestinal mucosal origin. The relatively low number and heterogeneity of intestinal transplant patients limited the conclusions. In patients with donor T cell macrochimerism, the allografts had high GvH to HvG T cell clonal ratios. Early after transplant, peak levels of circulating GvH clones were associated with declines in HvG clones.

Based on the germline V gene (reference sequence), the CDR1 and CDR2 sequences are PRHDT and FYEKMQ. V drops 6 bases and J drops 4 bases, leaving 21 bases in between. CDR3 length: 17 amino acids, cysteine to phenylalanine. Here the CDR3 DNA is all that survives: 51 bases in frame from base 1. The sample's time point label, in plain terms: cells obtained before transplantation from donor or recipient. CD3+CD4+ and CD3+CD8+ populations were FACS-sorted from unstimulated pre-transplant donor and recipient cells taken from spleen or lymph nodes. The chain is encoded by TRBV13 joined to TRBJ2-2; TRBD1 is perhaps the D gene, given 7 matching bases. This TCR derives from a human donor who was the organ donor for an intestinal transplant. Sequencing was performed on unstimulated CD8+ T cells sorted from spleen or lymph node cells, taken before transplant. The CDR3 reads CASSSQGGQGGTGELFF. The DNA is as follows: TGTGCCAGCAGTTCTCAAGGGGGCCAGGGAGGCACCGGGGAGCTGTTTTTT.